This is a list of T cell receptor beta chains from one sample in a study of blood T cell repertoires in COVID-19. The repertoire was sequenced with immunoSEQ multiplex PCR; TCRdb's copy has only in-frame clones and lacks some. Among under 130,000 clones listed, around 89% were seen once. Sequencing was carried out using peripheral blood. These receptors were obtained from a woman older than 75 with acute or convalescent COVID-19. Each CDR3 is given with its conserved first and last residue. A D gene is named only where the DNA matches it firmly. Not every row has a clone size; where given, it reads once, few, many or a size class.

TRBV6-2/TRBV6-3,NA,TRBJ2-1,TRBD2,CASSGTNYNEQFF,TGTGCCAGCAGTGGGACTAACTACAATGAGCAGTTCTTC
TRBV5-1,NA,TRBJ2-1,TRBD2,CASRSSGGPDNEQFF,TGCGCCAGCAGGTCTAGCGGGGGGCCTGACAATGAGCAGTTCTTC
TRBV7-2,NA,TRBJ2-5,NA,CASSLNQRAETQYF,TGTGCCAGCAGCTTAAATCAGCGAGCAGAGACCCAGTACTTC
TRBV27,NA,TRBJ1-4,TRBD1,CASRDSTNEKLFF,TGTGCCAGCCGGGACAGTACTAATGAAAAACTGTTTTTT
TRBV7-9,NA,TRBJ2-3,TRBD2,CASSDTSGTSTDTQYF,TGTGCCAGCAGCGATACTAGCGGGACTAGCACAGATACGCAGTATTTT
TRBV5-4,NA,TRBJ1-6,NA,CASSPDSNSPLHF,TGTGCCAGCAGCCCGGACAGTAATTCACCCCTCCACTTT
TRBV27,NA,TRBJ2-7,NA,CASSFSYLYEQYF,TGTGCCAGCAGTTTCTCCTACCTTTACGAGCAGTACTTC
TRBV5-6,few,TRBJ1-2,NA,CASSFAEGYGYTF,TGTGCCAGCAGCTTTGCGGAGGGCTATGGCTACACCTTC
TRBV3-1/TRBV3-2,once,TRBJ2-7,NA,CASSLGTGIFREQYF,TGTGCCAGCAGCCTAGGCACAGGGATTTTTCGCGAGCAGTACTTC
TRBV27,NA,TRBJ1-5,NA,CASSLGGNSNQPQHF,TGTGCCAGCAGTTTGGGCGGGAATAGCAATCAGCCCCAGCATTTT